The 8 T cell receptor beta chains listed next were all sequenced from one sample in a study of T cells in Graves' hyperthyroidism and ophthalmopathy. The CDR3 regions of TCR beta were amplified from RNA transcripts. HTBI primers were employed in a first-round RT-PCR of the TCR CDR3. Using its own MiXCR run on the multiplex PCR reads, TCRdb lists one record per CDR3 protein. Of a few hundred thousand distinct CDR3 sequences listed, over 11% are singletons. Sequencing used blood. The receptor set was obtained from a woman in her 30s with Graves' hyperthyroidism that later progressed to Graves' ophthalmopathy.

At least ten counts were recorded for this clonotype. This chain's CDR3 is CASSFHRWDNNEQFF. CDR3 nucleotides: TGTGCCAGCAGTTTCCATCGTTGGGACAACAATGAGCAGTTCTTC. The rearrangement uses TRBV27 and TRBJ2-1; TRBD1 is a possible D gene (6 bases). Germline values: CDR1 MNHEY, CDR2 SMNVEV (reference sequence). The CDR3 runs 15 residues. V lost 3 bases and J 5 bases, leaving 14 bases between the germline ends.

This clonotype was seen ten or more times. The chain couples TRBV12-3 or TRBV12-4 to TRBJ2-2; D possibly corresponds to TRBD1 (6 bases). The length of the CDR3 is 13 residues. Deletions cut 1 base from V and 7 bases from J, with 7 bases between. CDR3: CASSLDRVGELFF. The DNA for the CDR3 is TGTGCCAGCAGTTTAGACAGGGTCGGGGAGCTGTTTTTT.

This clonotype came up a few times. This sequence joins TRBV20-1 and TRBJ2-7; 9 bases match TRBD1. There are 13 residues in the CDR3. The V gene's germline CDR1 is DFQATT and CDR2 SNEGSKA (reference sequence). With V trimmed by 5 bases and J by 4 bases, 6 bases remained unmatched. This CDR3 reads CSADRTGVYEQYF. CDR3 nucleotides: TGCAGTGCTGACCGGACAGGGGTGTACGAGCAGTACTTC.

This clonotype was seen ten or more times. Here the CDR3 DNA reads TGTGCCAGCAGCCTTGGACAGGTCTTTAACACCGGGGAGCTGTTTTTT. This sequence encodes CASSLGQVFNTGELFF. The rearrangement uses TRBV12-3 or TRBV12-4 and TRBJ2-2; TRBD1 matches at 7 bases. The ends lost 6 bases at V and 2 bases at J; junction bases unmatched: 9. The length of the CDR3 is 16 residues.

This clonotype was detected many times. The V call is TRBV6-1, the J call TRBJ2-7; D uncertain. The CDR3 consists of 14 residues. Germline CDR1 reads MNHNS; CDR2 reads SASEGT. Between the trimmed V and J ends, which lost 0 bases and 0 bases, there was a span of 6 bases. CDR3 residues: CASSEAGGSYEQYF. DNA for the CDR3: TGTGCCAGCAGTGAAGCGGGCGGCTCCTACGAGCAGTACTTC.

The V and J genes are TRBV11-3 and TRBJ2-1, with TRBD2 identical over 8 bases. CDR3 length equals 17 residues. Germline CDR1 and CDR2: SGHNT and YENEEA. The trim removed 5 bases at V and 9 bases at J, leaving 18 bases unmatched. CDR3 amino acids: CASSQDMVMGLGLEQFF. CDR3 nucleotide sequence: TGTGCCAGCAGCCAAGACATGGTGATGGGACTAGGTCTTGAGCAGTTCTTC.

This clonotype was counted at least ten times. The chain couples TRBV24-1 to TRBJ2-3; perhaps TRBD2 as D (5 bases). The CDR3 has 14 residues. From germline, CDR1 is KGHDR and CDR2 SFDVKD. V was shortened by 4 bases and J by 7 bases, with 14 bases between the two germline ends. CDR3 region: CATSDQRTDHTQYF. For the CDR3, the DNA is TGTGCCACCAGTGACCAGAGGACTGATCATACGCAGTATTTT.

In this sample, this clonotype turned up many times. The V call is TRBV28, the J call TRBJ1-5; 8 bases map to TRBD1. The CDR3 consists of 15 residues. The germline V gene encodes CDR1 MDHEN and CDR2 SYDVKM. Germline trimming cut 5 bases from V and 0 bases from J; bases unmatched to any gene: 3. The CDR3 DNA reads TGTGCCAGCAGTCTCGGACAGGGTAGCAATCAGCCCCAGCATTTT. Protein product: CASSLGQGSNQPQHF. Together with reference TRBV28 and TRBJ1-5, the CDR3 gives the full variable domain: DVKVTQSSRYLVKRTGEKVFLECVQDMDHENMFWYRQDPGLGLRLIYFSYDVKMKEKGDIPEGYSVSREKKERFSLILESASTNQTSMYLCASSLGQGSNQPQHFGDGTRLSIL.